The next 25 T cell receptor beta chains were all read from a single sample in a study of CD8 T cells in ankylosing spondylitis. TCRdb redid the calling of the 5' RACE reads with MiXCR, one entry per CDR3 protein. Of about 360,000 distinct CDR3 sequences in the sample, 20% were seen once. Sequenced sample: blood, either unsorted or a sorted T cell fraction (not recorded which). The receptors were gathered from a male donor with ankylosing spondylitis or in good health (not recorded which).

CDR3 amino acids: CASSQDRTLFF. DNA for the CDR3: TGCGCCAGCAGCCAAGACAGGACACTGTTTTTT. This chain connects TRBV4-1 to TRBJ1-4, with D uncertain. In germline, CDR1 is MGHRA, CDR2 YSYEKL. Trimming left V 0 bases short and J 13 bases short, with 6 bases between. The CDR3 is made up of 11 amino acids.

The chain couples TRBV3-1 to TRBJ2-1; D is possibly TRBD1 (6 bases). Trimming removed 5 bases from V and 4 bases from J, with 12 bases in between. Germline-derived CDR1 and CDR2 are LGHDT and YNNKEL (reference sequence). CDR3 size: 14 residues. CDR3 nucleotides: TGTGCCAGCAGCTTTCGGGACATATACAATGAGCAGTTCTTC. Its protein product is CASSFRDIYNEQFF.

The gene calls are TRBV6-2 or TRBV6-3 and TRBJ2-3; D uncertain. Trimming took off 1 base at V and 0 bases at J, with 5 bases between the two ends. The CDR3 is made up of 14 amino acids. Germline CDR1 MNHEY, CDR2 SVGEGT. The CDR3 coding sequence is TGTGCCAGCAGTTACTGGTTCAGCACAGATACGCAGTATTTT. Encoded protein: CASSYWFSTDTQYF.

The chain has TRBV7-2 and TRBJ2-7; D is unclear. Trimming shortened V by 4 bases and J by 1 base, and 14 bases separated the two germline ends. Germline V gene sequence: CDR1 SGHTA, CDR2 FQGNSA. The CDR3 is 15 amino acids. This chain's CDR3 is CASSSLRTDSYEQYF. The CDR3 DNA is TGTGCCAGCAGCTCGCTCCGTACAGATTCCTACGAGCAGTACTTC.

The chain uses TRBV2 and TRBJ2-7; unclear D gene. Trimming removed 6 bases from V and 3 bases from J, with 12 bases in between. CDR1 is SNHLY and CDR2 is FYNNEI in the germline V gene. This CDR3 comprises 13 residues. CDR3 sequence reads: CASRAGPSYEQYF. CDR3 nucleotide sequence: TGTGCCAGCAGGGCCGGGCCGAGCTACGAGCAGTACTTC.

This clonotype was seen a handful of times. V is TRBV12-3 or TRBV12-4 and J is TRBJ2-1; D may be TRBD2 (6 bases). The V end was cut by 1 base, the J end by 3 bases, with 16 bases between. The CDR3 runs to 17 residues. The CDR3 reads CASSLGLGVAVYNEQFF. As DNA, the CDR3 is TGTGCCAGCAGTTTAGGTCTTGGGGTAGCGGTCTACAATGAGCAGTTCTTC.

The chain is built from TRBV25-1 and TRBJ2-5; 10 nucleotides agree with TRBD2. Germline V gene sequence: CDR1 MGHDK, CDR2 SYGVNS. Trimming took 0 bases from V and 3 from J; bases not matched to a gene: 4. The CDR3 consists of 16 residues. The CDR3 DNA is TGTGCCAGCAGTGAATACGGTCTAGCGGGGGAAGAGACCCAGTACTTC. Its translation: CASSEYGLAGEETQYF.

The chain has TRBV28 and TRBJ2-7; D gene ambiguous. Per the germline V gene, CDR1 is MDHEN and CDR2 is SYDVKM. The CDR3 sequence is 14 residues long. V was trimmed by 5 bases and J by 3 bases, leaving 14 bases between them. CDR3 in amino acids: CASSMSLPLYEQYF. CDR3 DNA sequence: TGTGCCAGCAGTATGTCCTTACCACTCTACGAGCAGTACTTC. Together with reference TRBV28 and TRBJ2-7, the CDR3 gives the full variable domain: DVKVTQSSRYLVKRTGEKVFLECVQDMDHENMFWYRQDPGLGLRLIYFSYDVKMKEKGDIPEGYSVSREKKERFSLILESASTNQTSMYLCASSMSLPLYEQYFGPGTRLTVT.

The V gene is TRBV4-1, the J gene TRBJ2-2; a weak D match, TRBD2 (6 bases). CDR1 and CDR2 (germline): MGHRA, YSYEKL. The germline V and J ends were trimmed by 0 bases and 3 bases, with 11 bases remaining between them. This CDR3 spans 16 amino acids. The CDR3, as DNA: TGCGCCAGCAGCCAAGATCCAGCGGGTGACACCGGGGAGCTGTTTTTT. It codes for CASSQDPAGDTGELFF.

This clonotype was detected a few times. This chain uses TRBV7-6 with TRBJ2-7; 10 bases fit TRBD1. The germline CDR1 and CDR2 sequences are SGHVS and FNYEAQ. This CDR3 comprises 16 residues. V dropped 1 base and J dropped 3; count of bases not matched to a gene: 6. Written as DNA, the CDR3 is TGTGCCAGCAGCTTAGAGTTCGGGACAGGGGTCTACGAGCAGTACTTC. This gives the protein CASSLEFGTGVYEQYF. Complete variable domain (other parts from reference TRBV7-6 and TRBJ2-7): GAGVSQSPRYKVTKRGQDVALRCDPISGHVSLYWYRQALGQGPEFLTYFNYEAQQDKSGLPNDRFSAERPEGSISTLTIQRTEQRDSAMYRCASSLEFGTGVYEQYFGPGTRLTVT.

This clonotype turned up a few times. The chain carries TRBV4-2 and TRBJ1-1; the D gene is possibly TRBD1 (5 bases). Germline assignment: CDR1 LGHNA and CDR2 YNFKEQ. V lost 1 base and J lost 4, with 19 bases in between. The CDR3 consists of 17 residues. The CDR3 reads CASSQVKGSPGGTEAFF. The CDR3 DNA reads TGTGCCAGCAGCCAAGTGAAGGGTAGCCCTGGGGGCACTGAAGCTTTCTTT.

The chain combines TRBV29-1 with TRBJ2-5; D unclear. The CDR3 runs to 13 residues. The germline V and J ends were trimmed by 1 base and 1 base, with 7 bases remaining between them. Per the germline V gene, CDR1 is SQVTM and CDR2 is ANQGSEA. CDR3 DNA: TGCAGCGTTGAAGTCGGGCTCCAAGAGACCCAGTACTTC. Its protein is CSVEVGLQETQYF.

The chain has TRBV6-5 and TRBJ1-2, with 7 bases that match TRBD1. Germline V CDR1 and CDR2: MNHEY, SVGAGI. The CDR3 length is 16 residues. V shed 0 bases, J shed 7 bases, and the junction held 11 bases outside the gene matches. The CDR3 sequence: CASSYSTIFRGIGYTF. CDR3 coding DNA: TGTGCCAGCAGTTACTCGACGATCTTCAGGGGGATTGGCTACACCTTC.

The V gene is TRBV4-1, the J gene TRBJ1-3; D is unresolved. The CDR3 spans 15 residues. Germline CDR1 MGHRA, CDR2 YSYEKL. Trimming left V 4 bases short and J 0 bases short, with 10 bases between. In DNA, the CDR3 is TGCGCCAGCAGCCCATCAATAAGCTCTGGAAACACCATATATTTT. It is translated as CASSPSISSGNTIYF.

This clonotype was recorded a few times. This rearrangement joins TRBV12-3 or TRBV12-4 to TRBJ2-7; D possibly corresponds to TRBD1 (6 bases). The V end was cut by 5 bases, the J end by 6 bases, with 14 bases between. The CDR3 extends over 13 amino acids. The CDR3 DNA sequence: TGTGCCAGCAGTCCCTCACAGGGCGGCGAGCAGTACTTC. Translation: CASSPSQGGEQYF.

This clonotype was observed a handful of times. CDR3 in DNA: TGTGCCAGCACGGGCTCGAGCTCCTACAATGAGCAGTTCTTC. Protein product: CASTGSSSYNEQFF. V is TRBV5-5 and J is TRBJ2-1; D is undetermined. CDR3 length: 14 amino acids. Germline loops: CDR1 SGHKS, CDR2 YYEKEE (reference sequence). V shed 6 bases and J shed 0 bases, with 10 bases lying between them.

V and J are TRBV27 and TRBJ2-3; 9 positions match TRBD2. CDR3 size: 15 residues. Unmatched junction bases numbered 9, after V lost 6 bases and J lost 5 bases. CDR1 and CDR2 from the germline V gene are MNHEY and SMNVEV (reference sequence). The CDR3 DNA follows: TGTGCCAGCAGGGCGGGGGGGGGCCTAAGAGATACGCAGTATTTT. Amino acid sequence: CASRAGGGLRDTQYF.

The chain is built from TRBV6-2 or TRBV6-3 and TRBJ2-7; D might be TRBD1 (6 bases). The germline V gene encodes CDR1 MNHEY and CDR2 SVGEGT. This CDR3 is built from 16 residues. Trimming removed 6 bases at V and 6 bases at J, with 24 bases between. The CDR3 sequence is CASRPLGAGFLVEQYF. Here the CDR3 DNA reads TGTGCCAGCAGACCCCTGGGGGCAGGGTTCCTCGTCGAGCAGTACTTC.

In this sample, this clonotype turned up a few times. V gene TRBV11-1 combines with J gene TRBJ2-1, with 7 nucleotides matching TRBD2. The CDR3 extends over 19 amino acids. After removal of 2 bases from V and 0 bases from J, the junction contained 13 bases not matched to a gene. The germline V gene encodes CDR1 SGHAT and CDR2 FQDESV (reference sequence). CDR3 DNA: TGTGCCAGCAGCTTACCCACCCGCCCGGGGGGTGGCTCCTACAATGAGCAGTTCTTC. It translates to CASSLPTRPGGGSYNEQFF.

This clonotype has more than one count but fewer than ten. CDR3 sequence reads: CSAQTDGYEQYF. In nucleotides, the CDR3 is TGCAGCGCACAAACGGACGGCTACGAGCAGTACTTC. The V and J genes are TRBV29-1 and TRBJ2-7, with D uncertain. Germline CDR1 and CDR2: SQVTM and ANQGSEA. This CDR3 comprises 12 residues. With 7 bases removed from V and 3 bases from J, the gap between germline ends came to 13 bases.

This chain joins TRBV6-1 and TRBJ2-1; D remains unclear. The V gene's germline CDR1 is MNHNS and CDR2 SASEGT. Trimming pared 8 bases from V and 0 bases from J, leaving 14 bases between. The CDR3 length is 15 residues. In DNA, the CDR3 is TGTGCCAGCCATGAACTGAGGAGCTCCTACAATGAGCAGTTCTTC. Protein: CASHELRSSYNEQFF.

This chain connects TRBV29-1 to TRBJ2-3; 11 bases line up with TRBD2. The V gene's germline CDR1 is SQVTM and CDR2 ANQGSEA. Trimming removed 7 bases from V and 3 bases from J; junction bases left unmatched: 3. This CDR3 has 13 amino acids. The CDR3 sequence is CSARLAGTDTQYF. CDR3 sequence (DNA): TGCAGCGCAAGACTAGCGGGGACAGATACGCAGTATTTT.

This clonotype was counted a few times. The chain uses TRBV7-2 and TRBJ2-1; D gene uncertain. Germline CDR1 reads SGHTA; CDR2 reads FQGNSA. CDR3 length: 14 residues. The germline V and J ends were trimmed by 3 bases and 7 bases, with 13 bases remaining between them. CDR3 sequence reads: CASSFRYTDNEQFF. The DNA for the CDR3 is TGTGCCAGCAGCTTTAGATATACGGATAATGAGCAGTTCTTC.

The chain employs TRBV5-6 and TRBJ1-2; no reliable D call. V lost 3 bases and J lost 4, with 13 bases in between. From germline, CDR1 is SGHDT and CDR2 YYEEEE. The CDR3 is 14 residues long. The CDR3 bases are TGTGCCAGCAGCTCTGGGCTCGGGGTCTATGGCTACACCTTC. It yields the protein CASSSGLGVYGYTF.

The chain couples TRBV20-1 to TRBJ1-1; maybe TRBD1 (6 bases). Germline values: CDR1 DFQATT, CDR2 SNEGSKA (reference sequence). The CDR3 covers 16 residues. Trimming left V 0 bases short and J 1 base short, with 15 bases between. The DNA for the CDR3 is TGCAGTGCTAGAGACGTCGGGGGCGCTGGGAACACTGAAGCTTTCTTT. Translated, it gives CSARDVGGAGNTEAFF.